These 14 T cell receptor beta chains came from one sample sequenced in a study of CXCR3-negative and CXCR3-positive naive CD8 T cells. The TRB cDNA libraries were prepared by 5' RACE with UMI labels. TCRdb re-analyzed the 5' RACE reads; it lists each CDR3 protein once, without DNA. Recorded for this sample: about 62,000 distinct CDR3 sequences. Sequenced material: naive CXCR3- CD8+ T cells from blood. Subset reported: CD45RO-CCR7+CD27+CD95- naive CD8+ T cells lacking CXCR3 (TNR3-). The source of these receptors is a human donor in good health. Some clones in this sample may be carry-over from other donors' samples.

The V call is TRBV9, the J call TRBJ1-6. The CDR3 loop spans 16 amino acids. Germline V CDR1 and CDR2: SGDLS, YYNGEE. CDR3 in amino acids: CASSVASSALNSPLHF.

The chain joins TRBV29-1 to TRBJ2-1; TCRdb returns TRBD1, unconfirmable since there is no DNA. The CDR3 totals 13 residues. Germline lookup yields CDR1 SQVTM and CDR2 ANQGSEA. The CDR3 reads CSVGTISLHEQFF.

The rearrangement uses TRBV4-3 and TRBJ2-5; lacking DNA, the TRBD1 call made by TCRdb goes unchecked. The germline gives CDR1 LGHNA, CDR2 YSLEER. The CDR3 loop spans 15 amino acids. This CDR3 reads CASSQGTGMGETQYF.

The rearrangement links TRBV15 to TRBJ1-2. CDR1 LNHNV and CDR2 YYDKDF come from the germline V gene (reference sequence). The CDR3 extends over 16 amino acids. The CDR3 protein is CATSRERGAYNYGYTF.

The chain joins TRBV4-3 to TRBJ2-7; absent DNA, TCRdb's TRBD1 call cannot be checked. Germline values: CDR1 LGHNA, CDR2 YSLEER. The CDR3 has 15 residues. CDR3 loop: CASSQNPGPDYEQYF.

This chain uses TRBV12-3 or TRBV12-4 with TRBJ2-3. CDR3 length: 12 residues. CDR3 sequence reads: CASTLVGDTQYF.

The chain uses TRBV20-1 and TRBJ2-7; the D call from TCRdb, TRBD2, cannot be confirmed without DNA. This CDR3 is 17 amino acids long. Germline assignment: CDR1 DFQATT and CDR2 SNEGSKA (reference sequence). CDR3 region: CSAPTVYFGLAAYEQYF.

This chain links TRBV6-5 with TRBJ1-6. The CDR3 has 14 residues. Germline V gives CDR1 MNHEY, CDR2 SVGAGI. The CDR3 loop reads CASSLDALLSPLHF.

The V call is TRBV2, the J call TRBJ2-7; TCRdb returns TRBD1, unconfirmable since there is no DNA. CDR1 SNHLY and CDR2 FYNNEI come from the germline V gene. This CDR3 is built from 14 residues. The CDR3 protein is CASSEVTGTGGEYF.

The genes are TRBV7-2 and TRBJ1-1. Looked up from germline, CDR1 is SGHTA and CDR2 is FQGNSA. CDR3 size: 11 residues. The chain's CDR3 is CASSFGIEAFF.

The chain links TRBV7-6 to TRBJ2-3. This CDR3 is built from 13 residues. The V gene's germline CDR1 is SGHVS and CDR2 FNYEAQ. The CDR3 sequence: CASSPGPADTQYF.

The V call is TRBV5-4, the J call TRBJ1-2; TCRdb calls TRBD1, which cannot be checked without DNA. The length of the CDR3 is 15 residues. The germline gives CDR1 SGHNT, CDR2 YYREEE (reference sequence). The CDR3 protein is CASSHRQIANYGYTF. The full variable domain, with the rest looked up from reference TRBV5-4 and TRBJ1-2, is ETGVTQSPTHLIKTRGQQVTLRCSSQSGHNTVSWYQQALGQGPQFIFQYYREEENGRGNFPPRFSGLQFPNYSSELNVNALELDDSALYLCASSHRQIANYGYTFGSGTRLTVV.

The J gene is TRBJ1-3, the V gene TRBV27. The CDR3 extends over 13 amino acids. CDR1 and CDR2 (germline): MNHEY, SMNVEV (reference sequence). This CDR3 reads CASSLSAGNTIYF.

The chain uses TRBV20-1 and TRBJ2-2; TCRdb calls TRBD1, which cannot be checked without DNA. The CDR3 is made up of 15 amino acids. CDR1 and CDR2 from the germline V gene are DFQATT and SNEGSKA (reference sequence). This CDR3 reads CSAVRQGANTGELFF.